This is a list of T cell receptor beta chains from one sample in a study of T cell repertoires in cytomegalovirus infection. For these TCRs, the target antigens are not known. TCRdb called the reads again in MiXCR, with one record for every CDR3 protein. Of fewer than 1,000,000 distinct CDR3 sequences listed, less than 40% were seen once; the top ten hold 11% to 15%. The specimen was cultured CD8+ T cells from PBMCs, collected from culture after CMV antigen stimulation. The receptors were sampled from a human donor in good health (CMV status not recorded). Some clones in this sample may be carry-over from other donors' samples. Both conserved end residues are part of each CDR3. D genes are given only for firm matches. Not all rows give a size; the values are once, few, many and, for expanded clones, a class.

>few|TRBJ1-5|TRBV7-2|TRBD1
CASSLGQQFLPQHF
TGTGCCAGCAGCTTGGGACAGCAATTTTTGCCCCAGCATTTT
>many|TRBJ2-2|TRBV7-9|-
CASRNGFTGELFF
TGTGCCAGCAGGAATGGCTTTACCGGGGAGCTGTTTTTT
>-|TRBJ1-1|TRBV19|-
CASTWGFTEAFF
TGTGCCAGTACCTGGGGCTTCACTGAAGCTTTCTTT
>-|TRBJ1-2|TRBV7-6|-
CASSARGGYGYTF
TGTGCCAGCAGCGCCAGGGGTGGCTATGGCTACACCTTC
>many|TRBJ2-1|TRBV7-2|-
CASSLSGTRLHNEQFF
TGTGCCAGCAGCTTATCCGGGACTCGCCTCCACAATGAGCAGTTCTTC
>many|TRBJ1-6|TRBV7-9|-
CASSVQSSYNSPLHF
TGTGCCAGCAGCGTCCAGAGCTCCTATAATTCACCCCTCCACTTT
>few|TRBJ1-2|TRBV19|-
CASTPAPVNYGYTF
TGTGCCAGTACCCCAGCTCCGGTGAACTATGGCTACACCTTC
>-|TRBJ1-5|TRBV19|-
CASSIGGSREDQPQHF
TGTGCCAGTAGTATAGGAGGGTCCAGGGAGGATCAGCCCCAGCATTTT
>many|TRBJ1-4|TRBV12-3/TRBV12-4|-
CASSPNEKLFF
TGTGCCAGCAGCCCTAACGAAAAACTGTTTTTT
>few|TRBJ2-2|TRBV7-2|-
CASTPFGNTGELFF
TGTGCCAGCACCCCGTTCGGTAACACCGGGGAGCTGTTTTTT
>few|TRBJ2-1|TRBV11-2|TRBD2
CASSLGSGEVYEQFF
TGTGCCAGCAGCTTAGGTAGCGGGGAAGTGTATGAGCAGTTCTTC
>many|TRBJ2-1|TRBV7-6|TRBD2
CASSLIAGSSYNEQFF
TGTGCCAGCAGCCTAATAGCGGGGAGCTCCTACAATGAGCAGTTCTTC
>few|TRBJ1-5|TRBV2|TRBD1
CASRGDRGLLDQPQHF
TGTGCCAGCAGGGGGGACAGGGGATTACTAGATCAGCCCCAGCATTTT
>few|TRBJ2-2|TRBV2|-
CASSDVPSRPGELFF
TGTGCCAGCAGTGACGTACCTAGCAGGCCCGGGGAGCTGTTTTTT
>many|TRBJ1-6|TRBV7-2|-
CASSLRWQINSPLHF
TGTGCCAGCAGCTTACGATGGCAGATAAATTCACCCCTCCACTTT
>-|TRBJ2-1|TRBV28|TRBD2
CASSLRGGTSVIYEQFF
TGTGCCAGCAGTTTGAGAGGAGGCACTAGCGTTATCTATGAGCAGTTCTTC
>-|TRBJ1-1|TRBV6-2/TRBV6-3|-
CASRTKHTQTEAFF
TGTGCCAGCAGAACGAAGCACACTCAGACTGAAGCTTTCTTT
>-|TRBJ1-5|TRBV12-3/TRBV12-4|-
CASSPGWAGGNQPQHF
TGTGCCAGCAGTCCCGGCTGGGCGGGGGGTAATCAGCCCCAGCATTTT
>many|TRBJ2-3|TRBV7-3|-
CASSFGTVTDTQYF
TGTGCCAGCAGCTTCGGGACCGTCACAGATACGCAGTATTTT
>-|TRBJ2-3|TRBV4-1|-
CASSHNPGRRPDTQYF
TGCGCCAGCAGCCATAACCCCGGACGAAGGCCAGATACGCAGTATTTT
>-|TRBJ2-7|TRBV5-4|-
CASTLAGSSYEQYF
TGTGCCAGCACCTTGGCGGGGAGCTCCTACGAGCAGTACTTC
>-|TRBJ2-3|TRBV10-2|TRBD2
CASSRSGASTDTQYF
TGCGCCAGCAGCCGTAGCGGGGCTAGCACAGATACGCAGTATTTT
>-|TRBJ2-1|TRBV6-8|-
CASAWGTYNEQFF
TGTGCCAGCGCATGGGGCACCTACAATGAGCAGTTCTTC
>-|TRBJ2-1|TRBV28|TRBD1
CASSRTGRGNEQFF
TGTGCCAGCAGCCGGACAGGGCGCGGCAATGAGCAGTTCTTC
>-|TRBJ2-1|TRBV12-3/TRBV12-4|TRBD2
CATAVAGGNNEQFF
TGTGCCACCGCCGTAGCGGGGGGCAACAATGAGCAGTTCTTC
>many|TRBJ2-7|TRBV7-2|-
CASSVRRTFSYEQYF
TGTGCCAGCAGCGTTCGGAGGACCTTCTCCTACGAGCAGTACTTC
>many|TRBJ1-3|TRBV11-2|-
CASSLGGGGTDGNTIYF
TGTGCCAGCAGCTTAGGAGGAGGCGGGACGGACGGAAACACCATATATTTT
>many|TRBJ1-5|TRBV7-6|TRBD1
CASSSLTGVNQPQHF
TGTGCCAGCAGCTCCCTTACAGGGGTCAATCAGCCCCAGCATTTT
>-|TRBJ2-5|TRBV5-1|-
CASSLVSSGLEETQYF
TGCGCCAGCAGCTTGGTCAGTTCGGGACTTGAGGAGACCCAGTACTTC
>-|TRBJ2-1|TRBV10-1|TRBD1
CASSDLGQGTYNEQFF
TGCGCCAGCAGTGACCTCGGACAGGGAACCTACAATGAGCAGTTCTTC
>-|TRBJ2-2|TRBV12-5|TRBD2
CASGLKLADLEELFF
TGTGCTAGTGGTTTAAAACTAGCGGATTTGGAGGAGCTGTTTTTT
>few|TRBJ1-4|TRBV9|TRBD1
CASSVGGGDGKLFF
TGTGCCAGCAGCGTAGGAGGGGGCGATGGAAAACTGTTTTTT
>-|TRBJ2-1|TRBV20-1|-
CSARQASEYNEQFF
TGCAGTGCTAGACAGGCTAGCGAGTACAATGAGCAGTTCTTC
>many|TRBJ2-5|TRBV11-1|-
CASSLGTAFGPYQETQYF
TGTGCCAGCAGCTTAGGGACAGCCTTTGGTCCGTACCAAGAGACCCAGTACTTC
>few|TRBJ2-3|TRBV12-3/TRBV12-4|TRBD2
CASSFGSGVGSDTQYF
TGTGCCAGCAGTTTTGGTAGCGGGGTAGGGTCAGATACGCAGTATTTT
>-|TRBJ1-1|TRBV5-4|-
CASSLGNWAEAFF
TGTGCCAGCAGCTTGGGTAATTGGGCTGAAGCTTTCTTT
>-|TRBJ1-1|TRBV6-1|-
CANSIRGGGPEAFF
TGTGCCAACAGCATCCGAGGGGGGGGACCTGAAGCTTTCTTT
>-|TRBJ2-3|TRBV27|TRBD2
CASSPTTGGSEADTQYF
TGTGCCAGCAGTCCTACCACCGGGGGGAGCGAGGCAGATACGCAGTATTTT
>few|TRBJ1-2|TRBV2|-
CASLSVTPTGYGYTF
TGTGCCAGCCTGAGCGTAACTCCGACAGGCTATGGCTACACCTTC
>few|TRBJ1-5|TRBV6-1|-
CASSERGINQPQHF
TGTGCCAGCAGTGAACGGGGAATCAATCAGCCCCAGCATTTT
>-|TRBJ2-5|TRBV27|-
CASSWGGEQTQYF
TGTGCCAGCAGCTGGGGGGGCGAACAGACCCAGTACTTC
>-|TRBJ1-1|TRBV12-3/TRBV12-4|-
CASTWGDTEAFF
TGTGCCAGCACCTGGGGGGACACTGAAGCTTTCTTT
>-|TRBJ1-2|TRBV28|-
CATIIPPGETNYGYTF
TGTGCCACCATAATCCCCCCGGGGGAAACTAACTATGGCTACACCTTC
>few|TRBJ2-1|TRBV7-6|TRBD1
CASSRDSSNEQFF
TGTGCCAGCAGCCGGGACAGCTCCAATGAGCAGTTCTTC
>-|TRBJ2-3|TRBV4-1|-
CASSQAPLATSTDTQYF
TGCGCCAGCAGCCAAGCCCCCCTAGCGACTAGCACAGATACGCAGTATTTT